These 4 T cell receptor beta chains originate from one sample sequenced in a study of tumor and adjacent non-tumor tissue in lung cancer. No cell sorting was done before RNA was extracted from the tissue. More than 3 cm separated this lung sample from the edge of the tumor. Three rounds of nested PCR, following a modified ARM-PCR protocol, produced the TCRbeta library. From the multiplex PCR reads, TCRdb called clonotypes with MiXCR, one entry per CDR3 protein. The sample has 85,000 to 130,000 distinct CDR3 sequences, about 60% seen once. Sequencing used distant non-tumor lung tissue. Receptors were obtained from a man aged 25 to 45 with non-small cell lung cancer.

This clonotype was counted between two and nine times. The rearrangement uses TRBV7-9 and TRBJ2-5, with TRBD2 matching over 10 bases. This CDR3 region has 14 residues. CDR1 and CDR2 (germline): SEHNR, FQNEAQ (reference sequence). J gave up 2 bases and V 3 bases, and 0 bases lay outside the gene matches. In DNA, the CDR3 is TGTGCCAGCAGCTTGGGACTAGCGCAAGAGACCCAGTACTTC. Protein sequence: CASSLGLAQETQYF. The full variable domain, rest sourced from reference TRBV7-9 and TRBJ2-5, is DTGVSQNPRHKITKRGQNVTFRCDPISEHNRLYWYRQTLGQGPEFLTYFQNEAQLEKSRLLSDRFSAERPKGSFSTLEIQRTEQGDSAMYLCASSLGLAQETQYFGPGTRLLVL.

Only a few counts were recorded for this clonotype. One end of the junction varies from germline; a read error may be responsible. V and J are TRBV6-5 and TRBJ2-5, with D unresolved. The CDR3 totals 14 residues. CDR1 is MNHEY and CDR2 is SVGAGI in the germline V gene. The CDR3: CASSYSVDPETQYF. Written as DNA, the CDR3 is TGTGCCAGTAGTTACTCGGTAGATCCCGAGACCCAGTACTTC.

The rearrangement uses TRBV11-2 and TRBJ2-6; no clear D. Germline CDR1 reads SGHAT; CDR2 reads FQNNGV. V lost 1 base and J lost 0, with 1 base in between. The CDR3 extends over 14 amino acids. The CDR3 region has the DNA TGTGCCAGCAGCTTAGTCTCTGGGGCCAACGTCCTGACTTTC. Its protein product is CASSLVSGANVLTF.

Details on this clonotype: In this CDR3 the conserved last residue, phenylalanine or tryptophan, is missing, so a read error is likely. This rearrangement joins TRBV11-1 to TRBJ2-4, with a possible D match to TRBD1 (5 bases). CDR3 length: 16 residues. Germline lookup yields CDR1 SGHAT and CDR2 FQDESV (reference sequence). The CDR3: CASTHSGRATNNIQYL. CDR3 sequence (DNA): TGTGCCAGCACCCACTCAGGCAGGGCAACCAATAACATTCAGTACTTG.